Listed here are 9 T cell receptor beta chains from one sample, sequenced in a study of vaccination effects on CD4 cells after COVID-19. The culture ran for nine to ten days, and then CD4+ T cells were isolated. It was two doses of either the BNT162b2 or mRNA-1273 vaccine that participants received. These TCRs are of unknown antigen specificity. Sequenced by immunoSEQ multiplex PCR; TCRdb stores in-frame clones only, minus some. This table has 65,000 to 90,000 clones, about 73% appearing once. The sample was CD4+ T cells from PBMCs cultured without peptide, taken after COVID-19 vaccination. These receptors were taken from a human donor who received a COVID-19 vaccine.

The rearrangement joins TRBV5-6 to TRBJ1-3, with D hard to call. V lost 4 bases and J lost 7, with 15 bases in between. Germline assignment: CDR1 SGHDT and CDR2 YYEEEE. CDR3 length: 14 amino acids. CDR3 nucleotide sequence: TGTGCCAGCAGCCCTGGTAATTTGCGGAACACCATATATTTT. It is translated as CASSPGNLRNTIYF.

The chain links TRBV18 to TRBJ2-5, with 9 bases matching TRBD1. V shed 10 bases and J 5 bases; nucleotides not matched to a gene: 8. Germline V gene data show CDR1 as KGHSH and CDR2 as LQKENI. The CDR3 consists of 13 residues. CDR3 DNA sequence: TGTGCCACCGGACAGGGGAGATGGGAGACCCAGTACTTC. Amino acid sequence: CATGQGRWETQYF.

The chain joins TRBV5-8 to TRBJ1-1; 9 bases line up with TRBD1. V was pared by 7 bases and J by 3 bases, with 13 bases of the junction left unmatched. The CDR3 totals 16 residues. Germline V lookup: CDR1 SGHTS, CDR2 YDEGEE. This CDR3 is CASPVDRGGLDTEAFF. CDR3 sequence (DNA): TGTGCCAGCCCGGTAGACAGGGGGGGATTAGACACTGAAGCTTTCTTT.

The rearrangement uses TRBV29-1 and TRBJ2-5; D may be TRBD1 (6 bases). This CDR3 has 11 residues. V lost 7 bases to trimming and J lost 3 bases, with 9 bases between them. Germline V gene lookup returns CDR1 SQVTM and CDR2 ANQGSEA. The CDR3 protein is CSGGGEETQYF. CDR3 nucleotide sequence: TGCAGCGGAGGGGGTGAAGAGACCCAGTACTTC.

The chain uses TRBV5-5 and TRBJ2-5; TRBD2 aligns across 11 bases. Trimming cost V 2 bases and J 0 bases; bases outside gene matches: 6. CDR3 length equals 17 residues. The germline gives CDR1 SGHKS, CDR2 YYEKEE (reference sequence). The CDR3 region is CASSFRLAGGYQETQYF. In nucleotides, the CDR3 is TGTGCCAGCAGCTTCCGGCTAGCGGGGGGATACCAAGAGACCCAGTACTTC.

CDR3 residues: CAWSVLTSGGREQYV. The CDR3, as DNA: TGTGCCTGGAGTGTACTGACTAGCGGGGGTCGCGAGCAGTACGTC. The V gene is TRBV30, the J gene TRBJ2-7, with 12 bases aligning to TRBD2. The CDR3 length is 15 residues. After removal of 0 bases from V and 6 bases from J, the junction contained 6 bases not matched to a gene. CDR1 and CDR2 (germline): GTSNPN, SVGIG (reference sequence).

This clone has more than one count but fewer than ten. The chain joins TRBV7-2 to TRBJ1-3; D may be TRBD1 (6 bases). CDR1 is SGHTA, CDR2 FQGNSA, per germline. The CDR3 is made up of 16 amino acids. The ends were cut back, 4 bases at V and 0 bases at J, with 13 bases in the middle. The CDR3 DNA is TGTGCCAGCAGCTATGGACAGCCAAACTCTGGAAACACCATATATTTT. It encodes CASSYGQPNSGNTIYF.

The chain carries TRBV5-8 and TRBJ2-3; 7 bases line up with TRBD1. This CDR3 spans 20 amino acids. Germline-derived CDR1 and CDR2 are SGHTS and YDEGEE. V lost 9 bases to trimming and J lost 3 bases; unmatched junction nucleotides: 28. In DNA form, the CDR3 reads TGTGCCAAACCTTCCTGGGGCCAGGTCGGTAAGGCAGGGGGTACAGATACGCAGTATTTT. It encodes CAKPSWGQVGKAGGTDTQYF.

This rearrangement joins TRBV12-3 or TRBV12-4 to TRBJ1-1; D ambiguous. Trimming shortened V by 7 bases and J by 11 bases, and 17 bases separated the two germline ends. The CDR3 is 12 amino acids. CDR3 bases: TGTGCCAGCACCCTTTGGGGATTCTGGGCTTTCTTT. It codes for CASTLWGFWAFF.